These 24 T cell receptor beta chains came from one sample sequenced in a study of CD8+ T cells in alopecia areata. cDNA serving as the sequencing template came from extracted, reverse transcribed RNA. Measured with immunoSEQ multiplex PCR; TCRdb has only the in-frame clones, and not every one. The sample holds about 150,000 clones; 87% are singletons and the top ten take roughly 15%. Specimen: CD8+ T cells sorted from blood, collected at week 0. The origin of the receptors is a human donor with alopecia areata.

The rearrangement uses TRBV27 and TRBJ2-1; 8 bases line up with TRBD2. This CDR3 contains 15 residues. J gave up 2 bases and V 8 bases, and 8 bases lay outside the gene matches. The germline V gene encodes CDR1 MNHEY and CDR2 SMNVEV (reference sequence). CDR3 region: CASGPGSGTYNEQFF. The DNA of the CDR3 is TGTGCCAGCGGGCCGGGTAGCGGGACCTACAATGAGCAGTTCTTC.

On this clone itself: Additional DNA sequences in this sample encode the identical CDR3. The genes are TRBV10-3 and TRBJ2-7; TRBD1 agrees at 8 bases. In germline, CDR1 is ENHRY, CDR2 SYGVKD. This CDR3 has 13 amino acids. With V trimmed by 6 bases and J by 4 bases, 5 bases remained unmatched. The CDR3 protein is CAIRDRVGYEQYF. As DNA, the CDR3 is TGTGCCATCAGGGACAGGGTTGGATACGAGCAGTACTTC.

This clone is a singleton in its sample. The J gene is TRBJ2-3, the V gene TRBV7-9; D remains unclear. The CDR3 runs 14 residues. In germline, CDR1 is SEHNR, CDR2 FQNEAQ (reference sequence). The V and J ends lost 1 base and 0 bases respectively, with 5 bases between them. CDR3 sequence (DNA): TGTGCCAGCAGCTTAGTGGCTAGCACAGATACGCAGTATTTT. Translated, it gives CASSLVASTDTQYF. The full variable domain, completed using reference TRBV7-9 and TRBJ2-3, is DTGVSQNPRHKITKRGQNVTFRCDPISEHNRLYWYRQTLGQGPEFLTYFQNEAQLEKSRLLSDRFSAERPKGSFSTLEIQRTEQGDSAMYLCASSLVASTDTQYFGPGTRLTVL.

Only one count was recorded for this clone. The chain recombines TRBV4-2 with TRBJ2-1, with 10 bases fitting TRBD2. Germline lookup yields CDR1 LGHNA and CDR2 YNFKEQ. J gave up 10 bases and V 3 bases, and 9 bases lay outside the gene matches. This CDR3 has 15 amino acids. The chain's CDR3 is CASSHGERGGEEQFF. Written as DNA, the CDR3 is TGTGCCAGCAGCCACGGAGAGCGGGGGGGTGAAGAGCAGTTCTTC.

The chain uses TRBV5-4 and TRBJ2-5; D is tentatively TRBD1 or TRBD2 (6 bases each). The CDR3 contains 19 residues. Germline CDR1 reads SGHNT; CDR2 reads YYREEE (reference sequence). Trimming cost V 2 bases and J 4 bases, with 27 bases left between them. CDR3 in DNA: TGTGCCAGCAGCTTCGGCGGTAGCGGAGGTCAGGGGTTGGCAGAGACCCAGTACTTC. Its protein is CASSFGGSGGQGLAETQYF.

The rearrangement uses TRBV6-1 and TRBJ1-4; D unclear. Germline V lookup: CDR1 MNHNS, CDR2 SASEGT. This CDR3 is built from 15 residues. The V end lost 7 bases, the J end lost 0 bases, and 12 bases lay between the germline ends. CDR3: CASTYTEATNEKLFF. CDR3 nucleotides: TGTGCCAGCACATATACAGAGGCAACTAATGAAAAACTGTTTTTT.

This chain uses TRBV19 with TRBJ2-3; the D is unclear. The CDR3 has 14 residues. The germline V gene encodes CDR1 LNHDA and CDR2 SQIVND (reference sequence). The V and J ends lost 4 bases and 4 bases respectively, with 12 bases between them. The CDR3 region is CASSTSHGADTQYF. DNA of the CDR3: TGTGCCAGTAGTACCTCCCATGGTGCAGATACGCAGTATTTT.

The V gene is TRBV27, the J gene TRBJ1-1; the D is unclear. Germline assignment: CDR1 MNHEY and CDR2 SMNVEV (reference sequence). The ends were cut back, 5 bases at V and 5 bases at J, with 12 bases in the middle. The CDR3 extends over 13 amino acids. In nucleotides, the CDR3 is TGTGCCAGCAGTCCCCTTGGACGGACTGAAGCTTTCTTT. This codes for CASSPLGRTEAFF.

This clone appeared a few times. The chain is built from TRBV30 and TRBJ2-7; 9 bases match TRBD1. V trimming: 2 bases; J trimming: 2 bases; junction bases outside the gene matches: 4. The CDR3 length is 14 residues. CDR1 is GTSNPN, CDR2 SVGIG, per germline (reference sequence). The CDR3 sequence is CAWSFRTGAYEQYF. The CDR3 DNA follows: TGTGCCTGGAGTTTCAGGACAGGGGCCTACGAGCAGTACTTC.

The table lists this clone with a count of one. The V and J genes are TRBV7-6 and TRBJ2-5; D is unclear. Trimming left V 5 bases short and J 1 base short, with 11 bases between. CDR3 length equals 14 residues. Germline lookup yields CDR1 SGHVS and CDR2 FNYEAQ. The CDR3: CASSHDLFQETQYF. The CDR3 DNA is TGTGCCAGCAGCCACGACCTTTTCCAAGAGACCCAGTACTTC.

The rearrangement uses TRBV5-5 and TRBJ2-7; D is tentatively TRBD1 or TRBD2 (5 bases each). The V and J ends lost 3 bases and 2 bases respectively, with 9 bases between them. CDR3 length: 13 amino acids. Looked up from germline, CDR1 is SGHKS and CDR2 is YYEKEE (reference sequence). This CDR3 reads CASSSGPTYEQYF. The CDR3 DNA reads TGTGCCAGCAGCTCGGGACCTACCTACGAGCAGTACTTC.

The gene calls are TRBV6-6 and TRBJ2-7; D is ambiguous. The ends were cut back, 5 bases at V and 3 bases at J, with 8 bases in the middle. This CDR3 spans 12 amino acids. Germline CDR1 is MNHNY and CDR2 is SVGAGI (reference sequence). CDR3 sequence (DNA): TGTGCCAGCAGTGAGTCACTCTACGAGCAGTACTTC. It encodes CASSESLYEQYF.

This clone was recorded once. CDR3 residues: CASSLSNWDSKNIQYF. The CDR3 region has the DNA TGTGCCAGCAGTTTATCGAACTGGGACAGCAAAAACATTCAGTACTTC. The V and J genes are TRBV27 and TRBJ2-4; 7 bases are a match to TRBD1. Germline assignment: CDR1 MNHEY and CDR2 SMNVEV (reference sequence). Trimming at V came to 0 bases and at J to 3 bases, leaving 5 bases not matched to a gene. This CDR3 is built from 16 residues.

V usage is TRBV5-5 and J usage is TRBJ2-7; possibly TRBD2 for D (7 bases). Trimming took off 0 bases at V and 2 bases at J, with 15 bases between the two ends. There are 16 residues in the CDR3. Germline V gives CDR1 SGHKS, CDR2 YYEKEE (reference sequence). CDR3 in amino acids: CASSLERGTTAYEQYF. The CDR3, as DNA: TGTGCCAGCAGCTTGGAAAGGGGGACTACCGCCTACGAGCAGTACTTC.

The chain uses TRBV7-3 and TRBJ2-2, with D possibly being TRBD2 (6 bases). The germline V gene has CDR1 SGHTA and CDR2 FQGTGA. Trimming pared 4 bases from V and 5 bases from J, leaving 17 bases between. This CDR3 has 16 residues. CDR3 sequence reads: CASSSSEGLTTGELFF. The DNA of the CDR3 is TGTGCCAGCAGCTCATCGGAGGGCCTGACTACCGGGGAGCTGTTTTTT.

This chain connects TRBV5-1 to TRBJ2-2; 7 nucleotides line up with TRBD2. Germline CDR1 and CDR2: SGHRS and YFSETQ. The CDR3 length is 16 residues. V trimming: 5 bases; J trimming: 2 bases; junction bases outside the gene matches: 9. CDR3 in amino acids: CASRGGASENTGELFF. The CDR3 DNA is TGCGCCAGCAGGGGAGGGGCTAGCGAAAACACCGGGGAGCTGTTTTTT. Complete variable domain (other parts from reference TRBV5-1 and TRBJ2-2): KAGVTQTPRYLIKTRGQQVTLSCSPISGHRSVSWYQQTPGQGLQFLFEYFSETQRNKGNFPGRFSGRQFSNSRSEMNVSTLELGDSALYLCASRGGASENTGELFFGEGSRLTVL.

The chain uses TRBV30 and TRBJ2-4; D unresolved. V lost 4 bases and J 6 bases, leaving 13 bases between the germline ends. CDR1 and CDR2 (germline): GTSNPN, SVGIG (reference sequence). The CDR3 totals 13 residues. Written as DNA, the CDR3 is TGTGCCTGGACCCGCACCTGGGGAAACATTCAGTACTTC. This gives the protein CAWTRTWGNIQYF. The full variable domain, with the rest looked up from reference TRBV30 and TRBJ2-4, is SQTIHQWPATLVQPVGSPLSLECTVEGTSNPNLYWYRQAAGRGLQLLFYSVGIGQISSEVPQNLSASRPQDRQFILSSKKLLLSDSGFYLCAWTRTWGNIQYFGAGTRLSVL.

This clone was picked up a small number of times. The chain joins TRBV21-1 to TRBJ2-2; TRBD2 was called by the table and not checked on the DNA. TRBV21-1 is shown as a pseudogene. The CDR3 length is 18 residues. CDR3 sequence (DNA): TGTGCCAGCAGCAAACCGAAGTTCAAGGAGACGAACACCGGGGAGCTGTTTTTT. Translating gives CASSKPKFKETNTGELFF.

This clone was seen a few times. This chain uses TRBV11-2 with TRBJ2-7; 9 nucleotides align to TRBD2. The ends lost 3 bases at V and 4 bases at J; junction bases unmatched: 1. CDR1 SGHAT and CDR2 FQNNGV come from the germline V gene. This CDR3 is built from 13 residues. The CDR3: CASSFAGGYEQYF. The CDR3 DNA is TGTGCCAGCAGCTTTGCGGGAGGGTACGAGCAGTACTTC.

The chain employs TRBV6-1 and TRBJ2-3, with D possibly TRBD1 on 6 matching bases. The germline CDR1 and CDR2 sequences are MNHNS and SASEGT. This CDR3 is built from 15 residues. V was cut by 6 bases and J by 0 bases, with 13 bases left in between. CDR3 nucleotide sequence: TGTGCCAGCAGCGGACAGTACACTAGCACAGATACGCAGTATTTT. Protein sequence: CASSGQYTSTDTQYF.

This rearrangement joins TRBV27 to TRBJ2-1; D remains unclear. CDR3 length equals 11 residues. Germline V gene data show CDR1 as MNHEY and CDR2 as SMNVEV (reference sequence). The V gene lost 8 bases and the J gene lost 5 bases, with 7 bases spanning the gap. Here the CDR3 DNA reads TGTGCCAGCGGATTAAACAATGAGCAGTTCTTC. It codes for CASGLNNEQFF.

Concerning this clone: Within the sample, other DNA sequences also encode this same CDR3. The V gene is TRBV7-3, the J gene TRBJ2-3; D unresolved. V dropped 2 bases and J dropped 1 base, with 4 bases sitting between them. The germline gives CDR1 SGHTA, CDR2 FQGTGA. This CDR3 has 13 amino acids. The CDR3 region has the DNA TGTGCCAGCAGCTTACTAGGCACAGATACGCAGTATTTT. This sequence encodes CASSLLGTDTQYF.

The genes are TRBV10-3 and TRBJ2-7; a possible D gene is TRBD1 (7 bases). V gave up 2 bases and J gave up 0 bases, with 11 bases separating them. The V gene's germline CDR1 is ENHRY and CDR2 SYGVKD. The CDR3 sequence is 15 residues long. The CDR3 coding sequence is TGTGCCATCAGTGAGGGGGGGACAGCCTCCTACGAGCAGTACTTC. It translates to CAISEGGTASYEQYF.

This CDR3 reads CASSFPTGTGMMEQFF. The CDR3 DNA reads as TGTGCCAGCAGCTTTCCCACCGGGACTGGGATGATGGAGCAGTTCTTC. This chain uses TRBV7-9 with TRBJ2-1, with a tentative D call TRBD2 (6 bases). The V gene lost 3 bases and the J gene lost 10 bases, with 22 bases spanning the gap. The V gene's germline CDR1 is SEHNR and CDR2 FQNEAQ (reference sequence). This CDR3 is 16 amino acids long.